These 30 T cell receptor beta chains were all obtained from the same sample, sequenced in a study of CD8 T cells in Susac syndrome. When the RNA was reverse transcribed, random hexamers were used with an input of about 0.5 to 1 ug. TCRdb called the immunoSEQ multiplex PCR reads again in MiXCR, with one record for every CDR3 protein. The table has 110,000 or so distinct CDR3 sequences, approximately 93% seen once. Sequenced input: CD4+ T cells from PBMCs. These receptors all stem from a human donor with multiple sclerosis.

J is TRBJ1-5 and V is TRBV30, with D perhaps matching TRBD1 (5 bases). V lost 3 bases and J 5 bases, leaving 11 bases between the germline ends. The CDR3 has 13 amino acids. Germline V gene sequence: CDR1 GTSNPN, CDR2 SVGIG (reference sequence). CDR3 nucleotides: TGTGCCTGGAGCCCCGGGGCCGATCAGCCCCAGCATTTT. Protein sequence: CAWSPGADQPQHF.

This clonotype has just one count. This chain uses TRBV6-5 with TRBJ1-3; no definite D call. V lost 6 bases and J 0 bases, leaving 9 bases between the germline ends. The CDR3 contains 14 residues. Per the germline V gene, CDR1 is MNHEY and CDR2 is SVGAGI. CDR3 amino acids: CASRPSFSGNTIYF. CDR3 nucleotide sequence: TGTGCCAGCAGACCAAGTTTCTCTGGAAACACCATATATTTT.

The V and J genes are TRBV27 and TRBJ2-7; 10 bases map to TRBD1. Germline CDR1 reads MNHEY; CDR2 reads SMNVEV (reference sequence). V lost 6 bases to trimming and J lost 1 base; unmatched junction nucleotides: 12. CDR3 length equals 17 residues. This CDR3 is CASSRTPRGQGSYEQYF. CDR3 coding DNA: TGTGCCAGCAGCCGCACTCCCCGGGGACAGGGGTCCTACGAGCAGTACTTC.

The rearrangement joins TRBV12-3 or TRBV12-4 to TRBJ1-1, with D perhaps TRBD1 (5 bases). The CDR3 contains 13 residues. V was clipped by 6 bases and J by 6 bases, with 14 bases between them. CDR3 sequence reads: CASSPRGWAEAFF. The DNA of the CDR3 is TGTGCCAGCAGCCCTCGGGGGTGGGCTGAAGCTTTCTTT.

CDR3 in DNA: TGCGCCAGCAGCCAAGATGCAGGGCTGGGCGCTGAAGCTTTCTTT. Its translation: CASSQDAGLGAEAFF. V is TRBV4-1 and J is TRBJ1-1; D might be TRBD1 (5 bases). V shed 0 bases and J shed 6 bases, with 14 bases lying between them. Germline lookup yields CDR1 MGHRA and CDR2 YSYEKL. The length of the CDR3 is 15 residues.

The chain carries TRBV7-8 and TRBJ1-1, with D perhaps TRBD1 (5 bases). V was shortened by 0 bases and J by 11 bases, with 16 bases between the two germline ends. Germline loops: CDR1 SGHVS, CDR2 FQNEAQ. The CDR3 is made up of 14 amino acids. The CDR3 spells CASSLASSARGAFF. The CDR3 coding sequence is TGTGCCAGCAGCTTAGCGAGTTCGGCCCGGGGGGCTTTCTTT. Combining the CDR3 with reference TRBV7-8 and TRBJ1-1 gives the whole variable domain GAGVSQSPRYKVAKRGQDVALRCDPISGHVSLFWYQQALGQGPEFLTYFQNEAQLDKSGLPSDRFFAERPEGSVSTLKIQRTQQEDSAVYLCASSLASSARGAFFGQGTRLTVV.

The rearrangement uses TRBV2 and TRBJ2-2; D is undetermined. V was cut by 4 bases and J by 1 base, with 13 bases left in between. Germline V gene sequence: CDR1 SNHLY, CDR2 FYNNEI. The CDR3 runs 16 residues. The CDR3: CASSVIKPRNTGELFF. In DNA, the CDR3 is TGTGCCAGCAGTGTAATTAAGCCGAGGAACACCGGGGAGCTGTTTTTT.

J is TRBJ2-1 and V is TRBV11-2; either TRBD1 or TRBD2 may supply D (5 bases each). Germline-derived CDR1 and CDR2 are SGHAT and FQNNGV. Trimming removed 5 bases at V and 6 bases at J, with 17 bases between. This CDR3 has 15 amino acids. The CDR3 loop is CASSPREQVGNEQFF. Written as DNA, the CDR3 is TGTGCCAGCAGCCCTCGGGAACAGGTTGGCAATGAGCAGTTCTTC.

The J gene is TRBJ2-5, the V gene TRBV5-1; D might be TRBD1 (5 bases). Germline V gives CDR1 SGHRS, CDR2 YFSETQ. The length of the CDR3 is 14 residues. V lost 0 bases and J lost 7, with 13 bases in between. This CDR3 reads CASSLASGYGTQYF. DNA of the CDR3: TGCGCCAGCAGCTTGGCCTCAGGGTACGGGACCCAGTACTTC.

The V call is TRBV4-2, the J call TRBJ1-3, with D possibly matching TRBD1 (5 bases). This CDR3 region has 14 residues. Trimming shortened V by 4 bases and J by 1 base, and 8 bases separated the two germline ends. Germline CDR1 LGHNA, CDR2 YNFKEQ. The CDR3 region has the DNA TGTGCCAGCAGCCTTACAGGATCTGGAAACACCATATATTTT. Translated, it gives CASSLTGSGNTIYF.

The chain carries TRBV6-2 or TRBV6-3 and TRBJ2-1; 9 nucleotides line up with TRBD1. Germline V CDR1 and CDR2: MNHEY, SVGEGT. V lost 8 bases and J lost 6; bases outside the gene matches: 8. The CDR3 extends over 14 amino acids. CDR3 amino acids: CASSGTGSINEQFF. The CDR3 DNA sequence: TGTGCCAGCTCCGGGACAGGGTCCATCAATGAGCAGTTCTTC.

The genes are TRBV29-1 and TRBJ1-3, with D possibly matching TRBD1 (6 bases). Germline V CDR1 and CDR2: SQVTM, ANQGSEA. V lost 4 bases and J lost 4, with 11 bases in between. This CDR3 is 13 amino acids long. CDR3 sequence (DNA): TGCAGCGTTGGGACAGTTGCCGGAAACACCATATATTTT. Encoded protein: CSVGTVAGNTIYF.

The chain links TRBV29-1 to TRBJ1-4; 8 bases agree with TRBD1. Germline trimming cut 6 bases from V and 3 bases from J; bases unmatched to any gene: 0. This CDR3 has 12 residues. Germline V gene sequence: CDR1 SQVTM, CDR2 ANQGSEA. The CDR3 region has the DNA TGCAGCGTGACAGGGGCTAATGAAAAACTGTTTTTT. Translating it yields CSVTGANEKLFF.

The chain joins TRBV12-3 or TRBV12-4 to TRBJ2-3, with 10 bases that match TRBD1. CDR3 length: 13 residues. The junction had 9 bases not matched to a gene; V was cut back by 4 bases and J by 14 bases. CDR3 nucleotide sequence: TGTGCCAGCAGTTCTCATTTGGGACAGGGGCTGTATTTT. Encoded protein: CASSSHLGQGLYF.

J is TRBJ1-4 and V is TRBV5-1; possibly TRBD1 for D (5 bases). Germline CDR1 reads SGHRS; CDR2 reads YFSETQ. The V and J ends lost 0 bases and 8 bases respectively, with 17 bases between them. CDR3 length: 16 residues. The CDR3 DNA follows: TGCGCCAGCAGCTTGGGACAGCCTACAACGAGGGAAAAACTGTTTTTT. Protein sequence: CASSLGQPTTREKLFF.

The chain has TRBV7-2 and TRBJ2-3; 12 nucleotides match TRBD2. The V segment lost 5 bases and the J segment 2 bases; nucleotides outside the gene matches: 5. Germline CDR1 and CDR2: SGHTA and FQGNSA. CDR3 length: 16 amino acids. The CDR3 spells CASSLRLAGDTDTQYF. The DNA for the CDR3 is TGTGCCAGCAGCCTGCGACTAGCGGGGGACACAGATACGCAGTATTTT.

The rearrangement uses TRBV30 and TRBJ1-1, with TRBD1 matching over 7 bases. V lost 4 bases, J lost 1 base, and 6 bases stayed unmatched. The CDR3 is 14 residues long. Germline-derived CDR1 and CDR2 are GTSNPN and SVGIG (reference sequence). The CDR3 DNA reads TGTGCCTGGACCGGACAGGCGAAGAACACTGAAGCTTTCTTT. As protein: CAWTGQAKNTEAFF.

The chain is built from TRBV30 and TRBJ1-1, with 8 bases aligning to TRBD1. Trimming cost V 4 bases and J 4 bases; bases outside gene matches: 5. Germline lookup yields CDR1 GTSNPN and CDR2 SVGIG (reference sequence). The CDR3 loop spans 13 amino acids. This CDR3 is CAWNRGSGTEAFF. DNA for the CDR3: TGTGCCTGGAACAGGGGGAGCGGCACTGAAGCTTTCTTT.

The chain couples TRBV28 to TRBJ1-4; no clear D. Trimming left V 5 bases short and J 11 bases short, with 12 bases between. Germline CDR1 reads MDHEN; CDR2 reads SYDVKM. The CDR3 is 12 amino acids. CDR3 bases: TGTGCCAGCAGTCGAGGGATTGGGAAACTGTTTTTT. It translates to CASSRGIGKLFF.

The gene calls are TRBV4-1 and TRBJ2-7; D is uncertain. This CDR3 has 13 amino acids. V lost 0 bases to trimming and J lost 6 bases, with 9 bases between them. CDR1 MGHRA and CDR2 YSYEKL come from the germline V gene. CDR3: CASSQEVDGEQYF. For the CDR3, the DNA is TGCGCCAGCAGCCAAGAGGTGGACGGCGAGCAGTACTTC.

The chain employs TRBV6-5 and TRBJ2-3; the D gene is possibly TRBD2 (6 bases). CDR1 MNHEY and CDR2 SVGAGI come from the germline V gene. CDR3 length: 13 amino acids. V lost 6 bases, J lost 5 bases, and 12 bases lay in between. The CDR3 DNA reads TGTGCCAGCAGCCGGAGGGGAGTAGATACGCAGTATTTT. The encoded protein is CASSRRGVDTQYF.

This clonotype came up once. V gene TRBV5-4 combines with J gene TRBJ2-1, with 12 bases that match TRBD2. Germline CDR1 reads SGHNT; CDR2 reads YYREEE (reference sequence). Trimming took 3 bases from V and 8 from J; bases not matched to a gene: 3. CDR3 size: 14 residues. The CDR3: CASSSRLAGDEQFF. CDR3 sequence (DNA): TGTGCCAGCAGCTCTCGACTAGCGGGGGATGAGCAGTTCTTC.

DNA for the CDR3: TGCAGCGTTGGTATCCGGGGTTTTAATGGCTACACCTTC. Its translation: CSVGIRGFNGYTF. The genes are TRBV29-1 and TRBJ1-2; D is unresolved. The CDR3 extends over 13 amino acids. Trimming took 4 bases from V and 6 from J, leaving 15 bases between them. CDR1 and CDR2 from the germline V gene are SQVTM and ANQGSEA.

The rearrangement joins TRBV20-1 to TRBJ1-1; D possibly corresponds to TRBD1 (6 bases). Trimming left V 3 bases short and J 0 bases short, with 11 bases between. Per the germline V gene, CDR1 is DFQATT and CDR2 is SNEGSKA (reference sequence). The CDR3 contains 14 residues. The CDR3 region is CSARRGSMNTEAFF. CDR3 bases: TGCAGTGCTAGGAGGGGGAGCATGAACACTGAAGCTTTCTTT.

The chain joins TRBV10-3 to TRBJ1-1, with D uncertain. V dropped 2 bases and J dropped 3 bases, with 16 bases sitting between them. The CDR3 consists of 16 residues. Germline CDR1 is ENHRY and CDR2 is SYGVKD. CDR3: CAISEPASGSYTEAFF. Here the CDR3 DNA reads TGTGCCATCAGTGAGCCAGCCTCGGGTTCGTACACTGAAGCTTTCTTT.

V usage is TRBV30 and J usage is TRBJ1-3, with unresolved D. Germline V gives CDR1 GTSNPN, CDR2 SVGIG (reference sequence). V was clipped by 0 bases and J by 0 bases, with 9 bases between them. The CDR3 is 15 amino acids. Written as DNA, the CDR3 is TGTGCCTGGAGTGTACGGCTATACTCTGGAAACACCATATATTTT. Amino acids: CAWSVRLYSGNTIYF.

The chain is built from TRBV4-3 and TRBJ1-5, with no clear D. V lost 1 base, J lost 5 bases, and 21 bases lay in between. There are 18 residues in the CDR3. Germline V gene lookup returns CDR1 LGHNA and CDR2 YSLEER. For the CDR3, the DNA is TGCGCCAGCAGCCAAGTTCCCGCTCCTGTGGGCGGGGATCAGCCCCAGCATTTT. This codes for CASSQVPAPVGGDQPQHF.

The chain recombines TRBV20-1 with TRBJ1-2; D is possibly TRBD1 (5 bases). This CDR3 has 13 amino acids. V was cut by 4 bases and J by 4 bases, with 13 bases left in between. Germline values: CDR1 DFQATT, CDR2 SNEGSKA (reference sequence). This chain's CDR3 is CSATADTRYGYTF. The DNA of the CDR3 is TGCAGTGCTACCGCGGACACGCGCTATGGCTACACCTTC.

The chain joins TRBV5-4 to TRBJ1-1; 7 bases line up with TRBD1. Germline CDR1 is SGHNT and CDR2 is YYREEE (reference sequence). V gave up 3 bases and J gave up 3 bases; unmatched junction bases: 5. There are 14 residues in the CDR3. Here the CDR3 DNA reads TGTGCCAGCAGCTCAGGGGGAGCACACACTGAAGCTTTCTTT. It is translated as CASSSGGAHTEAFF.

The genes are TRBV11-2 and TRBJ2-5; 10 nucleotides align to TRBD1. The V segment lost 6 bases and the J segment 2 bases; nucleotides outside the gene matches: 3. This CDR3 has 14 amino acids. CDR1 and CDR2 (germline): SGHAT, FQNNGV. In DNA form, the CDR3 reads TGTGCCAGCAGACGGACAGGGGGGCAAGAGACCCAGTACTTC. Residues: CASRRTGGQETQYF.